This T cell receptor (beta chain) was obtained from a study of T cells in Graves' hyperthyroidism and ophthalmopathy. About the research overall: Sampling of peripheral blood happened at initial diagnosis, prior to any treatment.

From under 12 ml of fresh peripheral blood, PBMCs were isolated. The V and J ends lost 3 bases and 5 bases respectively, with 8 bases between them. The germline CDR1 and CDR2 sequences are MDHEN and SYDVKM. This CDR3 spans 14 amino acids. There were TCR beta CDR3 regions amplified from RNA transcripts. When the TCR CDR3 underwent first-round RT-PCR, the HTBI primer set was used. One entry per CDR3 protein, called by TCRdb with MiXCR from the multiplex PCR reads. Counted here are almost 350,000 distinct CDR3 sequences, over 15% occurring once; the ten biggest clones make up around 16%. The chain combines TRBV28 with TRBJ1-6; D is uncertain. The sequence derives from a middle-aged woman with Graves' ophthalmopathy. Sequenced input: blood. Here the CDR3 DNA reads TGTGCCAGCAGTTTCTTGGAGGATAATTCACCCCTCCACTTT. Translated: CASSFLEDNSPLHF.